This TCR beta chain comes out of a study of Ad26.COV2.S vaccination and SARS-CoV-2 variants. General study results and limits: Total T cell responses were possibly underestimated by TCR breadth and depth analyses.

For this clone: Its matching antigen is unknown.

The treatment: some 20 received Ad26.COV2.S at low or high dose, single or two shots; 5 received placebo; per-sample allocation not given. Sampling took place 63 days after the first vaccine or placebo injection. The protocol was immunoSEQ multiplex PCR, while the TCRdb copy is restricted to in-frame clones and leaves out a portion. The sample gives 300,000 to 350,000 clones, around 84% of which show up once; 1.9% is in the top ten. This receptor was taken from a person between 18 and 59 years old who received the Ad26.COV2.S COVID-19 vaccine or a placebo. This specimen consisted of peripheral blood, obtained in a trial of Ad26.COV2.S vaccine versus placebo.

CDR3 sequence: CASRGGGSGTDTQYF. In nucleotides, the CDR3 is TGTGCCAGCAGAGGAGGGGGCTCTGGGACAGATACGCAGTATTTT. The rearrangement joins TRBV6-5 to TRBJ2-3; perhaps TRBD1 as D (7 bases). This CDR3 spans 15 amino acids. Trimming left V 6 bases short and J 3 bases short, with 16 bases between. Germline CDR1 and CDR2: MNHEY and SVGAGI.